A single sample is the source of the 29 T cell receptor beta chains below, sequenced in a study of tumor-infiltrating lymphocytes in glioblastoma multiforme. Multiple V-beta primers and a C-beta primer amplified TCRB from RNA. TCRdb re-called the multiplex PCR reads with MiXCR, one entry per CDR3 protein. Among more than 12,000 distinct CDR3 sequences listed, roughly 71% were seen once. Material for sequencing was brain tumor tissue. The receptors derive from a male donor with glioblastoma.

Concerning this clonotype: Its ends do not fully match the called genes, so a read error is possible. The V call is TRBV30, the J call TRBJ2-7; either TRBD1 or TRBD2 may supply D (5 bases each). This CDR3 is 11 amino acids long. Germline V gene sequence: CDR1 GTSNPN, CDR2 SVGIG (reference sequence). CDR3 in DNA: TGTGCCTGGGGGACCCTATACGGGCAGTACTTC. Protein product: CAWGTLYGQYF. The full variable domain, its missing parts supplied by reference TRBV30 and TRBJ2-7, is SQTIHQWPATLVQPVGSPLSLECTVEGTSNPNLYWYRQAAGRGLQLLFYSVGIGQISSEVPQNLSASRPQDRQFILSSKKLLLSDSGFYLCAWGTLYGQYFGPGTRLTVT.

The CDR3 DNA reads as TGTGCCAGCAGCTTAGAGGTTAGCTCATACAATGATCTGTTCTTC. Its protein product is CASSLEVSSYNDLFF. The chain carries TRBV11-2 and TRBJ2-1; no firm D call. Trimming removed 0 bases at V and 15 bases at J, with 21 bases between. CDR1 is SGHAT, CDR2 FQNNGV, per germline. CDR3 length: 15 amino acids.

The chain couples TRBV13 to TRBJ2-2; 7 nucleotides align to TRBD1. Germline CDR1 is PRHDT and CDR2 is FYEKMQ (reference sequence). This CDR3 has 13 amino acids. The ends lost 3 bases at V and 13 bases at J; junction bases unmatched: 8. The CDR3 spells CASSFPRQGVLFF. In DNA form, the CDR3 reads TGTGCCAGCAGCTTCCCACGACAGGGCGTGCTGTTTTTT.

CDR3 loop: CSAGAGTMSQYF. The CDR3 nucleotides are TGCAGTGCTGGCGCCGGGACCATGTCGCAGTACTTC. The V and J genes are TRBV20-1 and TRBJ2-7; either TRBD1 or TRBD2 may supply D (5 bases each). The CDR3 totals 12 residues. Germline V gene data show CDR1 as DFQATT and CDR2 as SNEGSKA (reference sequence). V lost 5 bases and J lost 9, with 17 bases in between.

This clonotype was detected only once. The chain employs TRBV20-1 and TRBJ2-3; D is perhaps TRBD2 (5 bases). This CDR3 spans 15 amino acids. Per the germline V gene, CDR1 is DFQATT and CDR2 is SNEGSKA (reference sequence). Trimming cost V 3 bases and J 2 bases, with 15 bases left between them. The CDR3 loop reads CSASQDSTPTDTQYF. The CDR3, as DNA: TGCAGTGCTAGTCAGGACTCCACGCCCACAGATACGCAGTATTTT.

V gene TRBV29-1 combines with J gene TRBJ2-5; 8 bases are shared with TRBD1. The CDR3 consists of 14 residues. V shed 4 bases, J shed 2 bases, and the junction held 6 bases outside the gene matches. In germline, CDR1 is SQVTM, CDR2 ANQGSEA. Here the CDR3 reads CSVGQGAAQETQYF. CDR3 DNA: TGCAGCGTTGGGCAGGGGGCGGCTCAAGAGACCCAGTACTTC.

J is TRBJ2-2 and V is TRBV11-2, with D hard to call. Germline loops: CDR1 SGHAT, CDR2 FQNNGV. Trimming stripped 5 bases from V and 8 bases from J, with 15 bases between. This CDR3 spans 14 amino acids. The CDR3 loop reads CASSRYVTRGELFF. The CDR3 region has the DNA TGTGCCAGCAGCCGATACGTTACTCGGGGGGAGCTGTTTTTT.

There are many counts of this clonotype. The chain carries TRBV30 and TRBJ2-6; no clear D gene. V lost 0 bases, J lost 2 bases, and 2 bases lay in between. This CDR3 spans 13 amino acids. Per the germline V gene, CDR1 is GTSNPN and CDR2 is SVGIG (reference sequence). Here the CDR3 reads CAWSVAGANVLTF. Written as DNA, the CDR3 is TGTGCCTGGAGTGTAGCTGGGGCCAACGTCCTGACTTTC.

The CDR3 spells CASIPRQGPAKNIQYF. CDR3 coding DNA: TGTGCCAGCATCCCCCGACAGGGTCCGGCCAAAAACATTCAGTACTTC. The chain has TRBV11-3 and TRBJ2-4; 7 nucleotides line up with TRBD1. This CDR3 comprises 16 residues. Germline CDR1 SGHNT, CDR2 YENEEA. V shed 7 bases, J shed 1 base, and the junction held 10 bases outside the gene matches.

The chain links TRBV29-1 to TRBJ2-3; 12 nucleotides line up with TRBD2. The J segment lost 3 bases and the V segment lost 3 bases, leaving 7 bases of the junction unmatched. This CDR3 has 16 amino acids. In germline, CDR1 is SQVTM, CDR2 ANQGSEA. CDR3 protein: CSVDRLAGGETDTQYF. For the CDR3, the DNA is TGCAGCGTTGATAGGCTAGCGGGAGGGGAAACAGATACGCAGTATTTT.

By proportion, this clonotype is medium-sized. The rearrangement joins TRBV5-4 to TRBJ1-1; 8 bases are shared with TRBD1. Trimming cost V 3 bases and J 0 bases; bases outside gene matches: 10. This CDR3 has 17 residues. From germline, CDR1 is SGHNT and CDR2 YYREEE (reference sequence). DNA of the CDR3: TGTGCCAGCAGCTCGACAGGGGCGTCGGAACTGAACACTGAAGCTTTCTTT. Translation gives CASSSTGASELNTEAFF.

The V call is TRBV4-2, the J call TRBJ2-2; either TRBD1 or TRBD2 may fit D (5 bases each). Germline values: CDR1 LGHNA, CDR2 YNFKEQ. V lost 11 bases, J lost 0 bases, and 13 bases lay in between. The CDR3 spans 14 residues. Written as DNA, the CDR3 is TGTGCCGGACTGGAGACAGCGAACACCGGGGAGCTGTTTTTT. As protein: CAGLETANTGELFF.

Comments on this clonotype: It may be a read error: a sequence one base away is much more abundant. The CDR3 does not end in the conserved phenylalanine or tryptophan, so this is likely a read error. The chain couples TRBV5-6 to TRBJ2-7; D perhaps matches TRBD1 (6 bases). Trimming removed 1 base from V and 5 bases from J, with 13 bases in between. The CDR3 length is 14 residues. Germline V gives CDR1 SGHDT, CDR2 YYEEEE. CDR3 DNA sequence: TGTGCCAGCAGCTTGTGGGTTACAGGGAACGAGCAGTACCTC. Amino acid sequence: CASSLWVTGNEQYL.

For this clonotype: Relative to the germline gene, one junction end is altered; a read error may explain this. The chain joins TRBV7-9 to TRBJ2-2; D perhaps matches TRBD2 (5 bases). CDR1 is SEHNR, CDR2 FQNEAQ, per germline (reference sequence). CDR3 length: 15 amino acids. The CDR3 DNA reads TGTGCCAGCAGCTTAGAAGAGGTTGGCACCGGGGAGCTATCTTTT. Amino acids: CASSLEEVGTGELSF.

The CDR3 region is CASSLLARDTQYF. The CDR3, as DNA: TGTGCCAGCAGCTTACTAGCGAGGGATACGCAGTATTTT. This chain joins TRBV11-2 and TRBJ2-3; D may be TRBD2 (6 bases). The CDR3 loop spans 13 amino acids. With 2 bases removed from V and 6 bases from J, the gap between germline ends came to 9 bases. Germline CDR1 SGHAT, CDR2 FQNNGV.

This clonotype was found once. The rearrangement joins TRBV20-1 to TRBJ1-2; D unclear. The V end lost 7 bases, the J end lost 0 bases, and 15 bases lay between the germline ends. Germline lookup yields CDR1 DFQATT and CDR2 SNEGSKA (reference sequence). CDR3 length equals 14 residues. CDR3 sequence (DNA): TGCAGTGTCACTCCCCCCACAGCTAACTATGGCTACACCTTC. It yields the protein CSVTPPTANYGYTF.

There are many counts of this clonotype. The chain carries TRBV25-1 and TRBJ2-7; TRBD1 matches 9 bases. The trim removed 3 bases at V and 0 bases at J, leaving 6 bases unmatched. Germline V gene sequence: CDR1 MGHDK, CDR2 SYGVNS. The CDR3 is 16 residues long. Here the CDR3 reads CASSDPPGQGSYEQYF. For the CDR3, the DNA is TGTGCCAGCAGTGACCCCCCGGGACAGGGCTCCTACGAGCAGTACTTC.

The chain combines TRBV10-1 with TRBJ2-2, with 12 bases that match TRBD2. Germline values: CDR1 WNHNN, CDR2 SYGVQD (reference sequence). V was pared by 7 bases and J by 11 bases, with 14 bases of the junction left unmatched. This CDR3 has 16 amino acids. The CDR3 DNA reads TGCGCCAGCAATGAAATGGCTAGCGGGAGGGCCGATGAGCTGTTTTTT. As protein: CASNEMASGRADELFF.

The V gene is TRBV11-2, the J gene TRBJ2-2; D gene uncertain. Trimming took off 7 bases at V and 2 bases at J, with 29 bases between the two ends. Germline V gives CDR1 SGHAT, CDR2 FQNNGV. This CDR3 contains 20 residues. The CDR3 nucleotides are TGTGCCAGCACCCCACCATTCGGCCAAGGGCTGGCGGTAAACACCGGGGAGCTGTTTTTT. This encodes CASTPPFGQGLAVNTGELFF.

The gene calls are TRBV10-3 and TRBJ1-1, with D maybe TRBD1 (5 bases). The length of the CDR3 is 13 residues. Germline V gene data show CDR1 as ENHRY and CDR2 as SYGVKD. The V end was cut by 10 bases, the J end by 0 bases, with 12 bases between. The CDR3 loop is CATGGDMNTEAFF. The DNA for the CDR3 is TGTGCCACCGGGGGAGACATGAACACTGAAGCTTTCTTT.

The chain uses TRBV12-3 or TRBV12-4 and TRBJ2-2; D unclear. The V gene lost 9 bases and the J gene lost 6 bases, with 17 bases spanning the gap. The CDR3 has 14 amino acids. This CDR3 is CASRPTTGSGELFF. CDR3 coding DNA: TGTGCCAGTCGACCCACCACCGGGTCCGGGGAGCTGTTTTTT.

CDR3 sequence (DNA): TGCGCCAGCAGCTCCCAGCAGGGGGGCTCCGGGGGCTACACCTTC. It translates to CASSSQQGGSGGYTF. The chain joins TRBV5-1 to TRBJ1-2; 7 bases line up with TRBD1. The CDR3 totals 15 residues. V lost 3 bases, J lost 8 bases, and 13 bases stayed unmatched. The germline CDR1 and CDR2 sequences are SGHRS and YFSETQ.

There are a few counts of this clonotype. This chain uses TRBV11-1 with TRBJ2-1; no clear D gene. Germline CDR1 and CDR2: SGHAT and FQDESV (reference sequence). Trimming pared 2 bases from V and 8 bases from J, leaving 7 bases between. This CDR3 region has 12 residues. CDR3 amino acids: CASSLIGDEQFF. The CDR3 nucleotides are TGTGCCAGCAGCTTAATTGGGGATGAGCAGTTCTTC.

By share, this clonotype counts as medium-sized. The chain employs TRBV6-5 and TRBJ2-3; D is uncertain. Germline loops: CDR1 MNHEY, CDR2 SVGAGI. The CDR3 covers 11 residues. The V gene lost 4 bases and the J gene lost 2 bases, with 1 base spanning the gap. CDR3 nucleotide sequence: TGTGCCAGCAGTTCCACAGATACGCAGTATTTT. Residues: CASSSTDTQYF.

This clonotype is medium-sized in the sample. J is TRBJ2-3 and V is TRBV20-1; no clear D. Germline loops: CDR1 DFQATT, CDR2 SNEGSKA (reference sequence). The CDR3 is 16 amino acids. Trimming took off 5 bases at V and 1 base at J, with 19 bases between the two ends. The CDR3 here is CSAQAALLRGTDTQYF. CDR3 nucleotides: TGCAGTGCTCAGGCGGCTCTCCTTAGGGGCACAGATACGCAGTATTTT.

The gene calls are TRBV20-1 and TRBJ2-4, with 11 bases fitting TRBD2. CDR3 length: 18 residues. V shed 1 base, J shed 5 bases, and the junction held 13 bases outside the gene matches. Germline V gives CDR1 DFQATT, CDR2 SNEGSKA (reference sequence). CDR3 loop: CSARASFTSGRTQNIQYF. The CDR3 nucleotides read TGCAGTGCTAGAGCCAGTTTTACTAGCGGGAGAACCCAAAACATTCAGTACTTC.

Regarding this clonotype: The junction does not match germline at one end; this may be a read error. The CDR3 DNA is TGTGCCTGCAGCGGACGTGGGCGCGAGCAGTACTTC. Translating gives CACSGRGREQYF. The chain uses TRBV11-1 and TRBJ2-7, with D possibly TRBD2 on 5 matching bases. The germline V gene encodes CDR1 SGHAT and CDR2 FQDESV (reference sequence). CDR3 length equals 12 residues. The entire variable domain, with the rest obtained from reference TRBV11-1 and TRBJ2-7, is as follows: EAEVAQSPRYKITEKSQAVAFWCDPISGHATLYWYRQILGQGPELLVQFQDESVVDDSQLPKDRFSAERLKGVDSTLKIQPAELGDSAMYLCACSGRGREQYFGPGTRLTVT.

This clonotype came up many times. The chain links TRBV28 to TRBJ2-7; 13 bases map to TRBD2. Germline values: CDR1 MDHEN, CDR2 SYDVKM. The CDR3 totals 16 residues. The V gene end was trimmed by 5 bases and the J gene end by 4 bases; junction bases not matched to a gene: 8. CDR3 coding DNA: TGTGCCAGCAGTCCTTACGAGACTAGCGGGAGGTACGAGCAGTACTTC. Its translation is CASSPYETSGRYEQYF.

This clonotype was seen a few times. V and J are TRBV11-2 and TRBJ2-1, with D possibly matching TRBD1 (6 bases). Germline lookup yields CDR1 SGHAT and CDR2 FQNNGV. The CDR3 length is 16 residues. Trimming removed 1 base at V and 2 bases at J, with 12 bases between. CDR3 protein: CASSLVRGFAYNEQFF. In DNA form, the CDR3 reads TGTGCCAGCAGCTTAGTTAGGGGGTTCGCCTACAATGAGCAGTTCTTC.